The clone carrying this T cell receptor beta chain was picked up many times. Its target is unknown. The TCR beta profiling, which covered VDJ combination and CDR3 sequence, was carried out using genomic DNA as the template. In TCRdb, the reads were re-called with MiXCR into one record per CDR3 protein. The sample lists hundreds of thousands of distinct CDR3 sequences; approximately 70% were seen once. This entry belongs to a study of CD8+CD57+ T cells in acquired aplastic anemia. The germline CDR1 and CDR2 sequences are LNHDA and SQIVND (reference sequence). The CDR3 runs to 12 residues. The V gene lost 7 bases and the J gene lost 7 bases, with 11 bases spanning the gap. General study points: Patients and controls were not found to differ significantly in CD8+ Simpson's diversity.

V usage is TRBV19 and J usage is TRBJ2-1; D unclear. This TCR came from a human donor in good health, serving as a control. The material sequenced was sorted CD4+, CD8+, or CD8+CD57+ T cells (not recorded which) from PBMCs. The CDR3 protein is CASTDPKNEQFF. The CDR3 DNA is TGTGCCAGTACCGACCCCAAGAATGAGCAGTTCTTC.